This T cell receptor beta chain was obtained from a study of blood T cell repertoires in COVID-19. Study-level background: Specimens from acute and convalescent COVID-19 originated in the United States, Italy and Spain. PBMCs, B-cell-depleted T cells, or T cells were the source of the cDNA or gDNA that made up the material.

This CDR3 is 16 amino acids long. V gave up 6 bases and J gave up 7 bases; unmatched junction bases: 13. Germline V gene lookup returns CDR1 MNHEY and CDR2 SVGEGT. The method was immunoSEQ multiplex PCR; TCRdb's version includes in-frame clones alone and lacks a portion of them. Seen here are 200,000 to 250,000 clones, approximately 80% observed once, and the top ten hold more than 9%. The rearrangement joins TRBV6-2 or TRBV6-3 to TRBJ2-1; 9 bases agree with TRBD2. The sequenced material came from peripheral blood. The receptor was isolated from a woman of 80 years or more with acute or convalescent COVID-19. The CDR3 here is CASSLDGAGGRNEQFF. For the CDR3, the DNA is TGTGCCAGCAGCCTGGATGGAGCGGGGGGCAGGAATGAGCAGTTCTTC.